This entry describes one TCR beta chain. Each CDR3 protein gets one entry after TCRdb re-called the RACE reads with MiXCR. The table has fewer than 500,000 distinct CDR3 sequences, more than 4.5% seen once. The sample comes from a study of human T cells and chemical hapten exposure. Time point reported: patch test 1, 2 weeks after DPC sensitization. The treatment here: therapeutic diphenylcyclopropenone sensitization with weekly scalp DPC. The germline V gene encodes CDR1 SQVTM and CDR2 ANQGSEA. The CDR3 contains 12 residues. Trimming at V came to 4 bases and at J to 6 bases, leaving 5 bases not matched to a gene.

This receptor was identified in a woman in her 50s with alopecia areata. Some clones in this sample may be carry-over from other donors' samples. V is TRBV29-1 and J is TRBJ2-7; 8 positions agree with TRBD1. The sequencing used whole blood, collected in connection with sensitization to the hapten diphenylcyclopropenone (DPC). The CDR3 is CSVGRGLLEQYF. The CDR3 nucleotides are TGCAGCGTTGGCAGGGGGCTTCTCGAGCAGTACTTC.